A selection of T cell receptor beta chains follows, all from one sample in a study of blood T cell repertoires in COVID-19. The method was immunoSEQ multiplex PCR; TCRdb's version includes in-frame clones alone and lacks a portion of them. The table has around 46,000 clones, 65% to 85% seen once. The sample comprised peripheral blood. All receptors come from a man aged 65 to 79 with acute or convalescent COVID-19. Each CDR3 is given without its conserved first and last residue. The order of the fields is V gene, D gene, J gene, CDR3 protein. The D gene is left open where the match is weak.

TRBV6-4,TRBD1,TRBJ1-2,ASSDRARGYT
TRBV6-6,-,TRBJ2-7,ASSPPSLQGSSYEQY
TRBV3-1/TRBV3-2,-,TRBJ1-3,ASSQDGWRSSGNTIY
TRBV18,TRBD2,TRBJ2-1,ASSPEAVRASGSTEQF
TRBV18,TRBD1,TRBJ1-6,ASSPGQGNSPLH
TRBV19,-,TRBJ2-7,ASSIAGRPYEQY
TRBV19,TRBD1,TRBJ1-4,ASSGTGTGNEKLF
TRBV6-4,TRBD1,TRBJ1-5,ASSLDRDQPQH
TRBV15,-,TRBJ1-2,ATSRSSAYNYGYT
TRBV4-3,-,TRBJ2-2,ASSQDPQGELF
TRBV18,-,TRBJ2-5,ASSLKLETQY
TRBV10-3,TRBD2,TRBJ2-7,AISESGVAGGYEQY